Below are 17 T cell receptor beta chains sequenced from a single sample in a study of glioma-infiltrating T cells after dendritic cell vaccination. This table comes from immunoSEQ multiplex PCR, and its TCRdb copy is limited to in-frame clones, with some not included. The data contain under 130,000 clones, around 89% of them singletons. Time point reported: after dendritic cell vaccination, including at tumor progression/relapse. The source was blood, collected after dendritic cell vaccination. The receptors stem from a human donor with glioblastoma.

V gene TRBV4-1 combines with J gene TRBJ2-7; TRBD1 might be the D (7 bases). The length of the CDR3 is 15 residues. Germline V lookup: CDR1 MGHRA, CDR2 YSYEKL. Deletions cut 1 base from V and 1 base from J, with 11 bases between. The CDR3 DNA reads as TGCGCCAGCAGCCAAGGGCAGGGGGGATCCTACGAGCAGTACTTC. This encodes CASSQGQGGSYEQYF.

The chain joins TRBV11-2 to TRBJ2-3; 14 bases align to TRBD2. The CDR3 is 15 amino acids. The germline CDR1 and CDR2 sequences are SGHAT and FQNNGV. The ends lost 5 bases at V and 11 bases at J; junction bases unmatched: 9. The CDR3 loop is CASSHDGTSGGRQYF. In nucleotides, the CDR3 is TGTGCCAGCAGCCACGATGGGACTAGCGGGGGAAGGCAGTATTTT.

V is TRBV28 and J is TRBJ1-4, with no clear D. V was pared by 3 bases and J by 4 bases, with 9 bases between. The CDR3 extends over 14 amino acids. Germline CDR1 is MDHEN and CDR2 is SYDVKM. CDR3 protein: CASSLFQVNEKLFF. Written as DNA, the CDR3 is TGTGCCAGCAGTTTGTTCCAGGTTAATGAAAAACTGTTTTTT.

The chain recombines TRBV7-9 with TRBJ2-1, with TRBD2 as a possible D gene (6 bases). The V and J ends lost 3 bases and 0 bases respectively, with 9 bases between them. The CDR3 spans 15 residues. CDR1 is SEHNR, CDR2 FQNEAQ, per germline (reference sequence). CDR3 sequence reads: CASSFSGASYNEQFF. CDR3 coding DNA: TGTGCCAGCAGCTTTAGCGGAGCCTCCTACAATGAGCAGTTCTTC.

The rearrangement joins TRBV10-2 to TRBJ2-3; D not certain. The CDR3 contains 13 residues. Germline loops: CDR1 WSHSY, CDR2 SAAADI. The ends were cut back, 3 bases at V and 4 bases at J, with 8 bases in the middle. CDR3: CASSELAADTQYF. The CDR3 DNA is TGCGCCAGCAGTGAATTGGCCGCAGATACGCAGTATTTT.

The chain has TRBV5-1 and TRBJ1-4; 7 bases align to TRBD1. The V and J ends lost 1 base and 3 bases, in that order; junction bases with no gene match: 3. Germline values: CDR1 SGHRS, CDR2 YFSETQ. This CDR3 comprises 15 residues. CDR3 in amino acids: CASSLYRGSNEKLFF. The CDR3 DNA is TGCGCCAGCAGCTTGTACAGGGGTTCTAATGAAAAACTGTTTTTT.

This sequence joins TRBV7-8 and TRBJ2-1; 7 nucleotides agree with TRBD2. In germline, CDR1 is SGHVS, CDR2 FQNEAQ. With V trimmed by 6 bases and J by 9 bases, 14 bases remained unmatched. This CDR3 contains 15 residues. In DNA, the CDR3 is TGTGCCAGCAGGCCTCCGGGACTAACTACAAGTGAGCAGTTCTTC. Amino acids: CASRPPGLTTSEQFF.

This rearrangement joins TRBV5-6 to TRBJ2-7; a weak D match, TRBD2 (6 bases). Trimming took off 4 bases at V and 3 bases at J, with 17 bases between the two ends. The CDR3 runs to 15 residues. CDR1 and CDR2 (germline): SGHDT, YYEEEE. Here the CDR3 reads CASSDIGGNNYEQYF. The CDR3 DNA reads as TGTGCCAGCAGCGATATAGGCGGGAATAACTACGAGCAGTACTTC.

The chain links TRBV6-5 to TRBJ2-1, with TRBD1 identical over 7 bases. J lost 6 bases, V lost 2 bases, and 7 bases had no gene match. This CDR3 region has 15 residues. CDR1 is MNHEY and CDR2 is SVGAGI in the germline V gene. The CDR3 spells CASSYDRVRVNEQFF. CDR3 coding DNA: TGTGCCAGCAGTTACGACAGGGTTAGAGTCAATGAGCAGTTCTTC.

The chain employs TRBV7-3 and TRBJ2-1; TRBD2 matches at 10 bases. This CDR3 is 16 amino acids long. V shed 4 bases and J 2 bases; nucleotides not matched to a gene: 5. Germline V gives CDR1 SGHTA, CDR2 FQGTGA. CDR3 region: CASSSGLAVPYNEQFF. The CDR3 region has the DNA TGTGCCAGCAGCTCTGGACTAGCGGTCCCCTACAATGAGCAGTTCTTC.

This sequence joins TRBV6-1 and TRBJ2-1; no clear D. The CDR3 has 15 residues. V lost 5 bases to trimming and J lost 1 base, with 12 bases between them. Germline V gene sequence: CDR1 MNHNS, CDR2 SASEGT. The CDR3 coding sequence is TGTGCCAGCAGTCCACTCAGCGCTTCCTACAATGAGCAGTTCTTC. Translation gives CASSPLSASYNEQFF.

This clone appeared a single time. The chain carries TRBV5-1 and TRBJ1-3, with D possibly TRBD1 on 6 matching bases. The germline V and J ends were trimmed by 4 bases and 0 bases, with 8 bases remaining between them. CDR3 length: 14 amino acids. The germline CDR1 and CDR2 sequences are SGHRS and YFSETQ. DNA for the CDR3: TGCGCCAGCAGCCAGACAGGCTCTGGAAACACCATATATTTT. Its protein is CASSQTGSGNTIYF. The complete variable domain, with remaining parts taken from reference TRBV5-1 and TRBJ1-3, reads KAGVTQTPRYLIKTRGQQVTLSCSPISGHRSVSWYQQTPGQGLQFLFEYFSETQRNKGNFPGRFSGRQFSNSRSEMNVSTLELGDSALYLCASSQTGSGNTIYFGEGSWLTVV.

This chain links TRBV5-1 with TRBJ2-1; 7 positions match TRBD2. Germline V gene sequence: CDR1 SGHRS, CDR2 YFSETQ. The CDR3 length is 15 residues. Trimming removed 6 bases from V and 4 bases from J; junction bases left unmatched: 10. The CDR3 spells CASNIAGPGYNEQFF. DNA for the CDR3: TGCGCCAGCAACATAGCGGGTCCGGGATACAATGAGCAGTTCTTC.

The V call is TRBV6-6, the J call TRBJ1-2; maybe TRBD1 (6 bases). Germline V gene sequence: CDR1 MNHNY, CDR2 SVGAGI (reference sequence). V was trimmed by 5 bases and J by 9 bases, leaving 13 bases between them. The CDR3 is 12 residues long. In DNA, the CDR3 is TGTGCCAGCAGTGCAAGGACAGCAAGCTACACCTTC. The encoded protein is CASSARTASYTF.

This rearrangement joins TRBV6-5 to TRBJ1-4; maybe TRBD1 (6 bases). The germline gives CDR1 MNHEY, CDR2 SVGAGI. The CDR3 length is 13 residues. The germline V and J ends were trimmed by 5 bases and 8 bases, with 12 bases remaining between them. In DNA, the CDR3 is TGTGCCAGCAGTCCGGGACAACGAGAAAAACTGTTTTTT. This translates into CASSPGQREKLFF.

V is TRBV5-5 and J is TRBJ2-7; tentatively, D is TRBD1 (6 bases). This CDR3 comprises 16 residues. Germline CDR1 and CDR2: SGHKS and YYEKEE (reference sequence). The V gene lost 0 bases and the J gene lost 2 bases, with 15 bases spanning the gap. CDR3 nucleotides: TGTGCCAGCAGCTTGGCAGGGGCCTCGGTAGCCTACGAGCAGTACTTC. It translates to CASSLAGASVAYEQYF.

The rearrangement uses TRBV18 and TRBJ2-1; 7 bases are a match to TRBD2. This CDR3 is built from 14 residues. V lost 2 bases and J lost 6; bases outside the gene matches: 4. The V gene's germline CDR1 is KGHSH and CDR2 LQKENI. The CDR3 sequence: CASSPGTTFNEQFF. For the CDR3, the DNA is TGTGCCAGCTCACCAGGGACTACTTTCAATGAGCAGTTCTTC. Filled out from reference TRBV18 and TRBJ2-1, the complete variable domain reads NAGVMQNPRHLVRRRGQEARLRCSPMKGHSHVYWYRQLPEEGLKFMVYLQKENIIDESGMPKERFSAEFPKEGPSILRIQQVVRGDSAAYFCASSPGTTFNEQFFGPGTRLTVL.